This TCR beta chain stems from a study of blood T cell repertoires in COVID-19. As for the study in general: The analysed material was cDNA or gDNA that came from T cells, B-cell-depleted T cells, or PBMCs.

Trimming stripped 1 base from V and 6 bases from J, with 9 bases between. Germline loops: CDR1 LGHDT, CDR2 YNNKEL (reference sequence). This CDR3 contains 13 residues. Clones were sequenced by immunoSEQ multiplex PCR, and TCRdb holds only the in-frame ones, with some missing. The table records fewer than 350,000 clones, about 85% of them present only once. The chain couples TRBV3-1 (or the pseudogene TRBV3-2) to TRBJ1-2, with D perhaps TRBD1 (6 bases). The source of this sequence is a woman aged 45 to 65 who had recovered from COVID-19. The specimen was PBMCs or T cells enriched from blood (not recorded which). The CDR3 sequence is CASSQGQGNGYTF. CDR3 coding DNA: TGTGCCAGCAGCCAAGGGCAGGGGAATGGCTACACCTTC.